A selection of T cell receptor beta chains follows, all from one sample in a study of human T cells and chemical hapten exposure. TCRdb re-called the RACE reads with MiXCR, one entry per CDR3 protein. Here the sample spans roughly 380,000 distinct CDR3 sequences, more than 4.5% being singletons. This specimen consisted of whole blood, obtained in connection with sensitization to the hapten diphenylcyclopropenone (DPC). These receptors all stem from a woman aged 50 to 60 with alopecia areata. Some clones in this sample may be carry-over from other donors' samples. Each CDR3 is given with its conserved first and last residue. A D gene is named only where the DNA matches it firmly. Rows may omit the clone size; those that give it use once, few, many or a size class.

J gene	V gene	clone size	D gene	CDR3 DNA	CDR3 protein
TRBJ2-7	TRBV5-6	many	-	TGTGCCAGCAGCCGAGACGGCGCCGAGCAGTACTTC	CASSRDGAEQYF
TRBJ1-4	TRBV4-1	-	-	TGCGCCAGCAGCCAAGGCCAGACGCGTCAAAAACTGTTTTTT	CASSQGQTRQKLFF
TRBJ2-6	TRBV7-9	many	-	TGTGCCAGCAGCTTAGGTACCGGGAATGGGGCCAACGTCCTGACTTTC	CASSLGTGNGANVLTF
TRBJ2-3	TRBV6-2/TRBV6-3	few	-	TGTGCCAGCAGTTACGGGGGGCGTGGAGGAGATACGCAGTATTTT	CASSYGGRGGDTQYF
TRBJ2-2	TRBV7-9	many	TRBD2	TGTGCCAGCAGCTTAATCCCTAGCGGGTCTAACACCGGGGAGCTGTTTTTT	CASSLIPSGSNTGELFF
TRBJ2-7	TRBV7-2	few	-	TGTGCCAGCAGCTTAGACGCCGGGACCTACGAGCAGTACTTC	CASSLDAGTYEQYF
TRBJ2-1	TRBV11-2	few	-	TGTGCCAGCAGCTCACACAACAATGAGCAGTTCTTC	CASSSHNNEQFF
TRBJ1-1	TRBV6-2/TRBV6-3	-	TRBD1	TGTGCCAGCAGTTACCCCGGGACAGTGGGCCAAGCTTTCTTT	CASSYPGTVGQAFF
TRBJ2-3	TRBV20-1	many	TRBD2	TGCAGTGCGAGGACTAGCGGGACTGGGACAGATACGCAGTATTTT	CSARTSGTGTDTQYF
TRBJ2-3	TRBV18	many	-	TGTGCCAGCTCACCATCGGGTCCGGGGCCAGATACGCAGTATTTT	CASSPSGPGPDTQYF
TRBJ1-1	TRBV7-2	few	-	TGTGCCAGCAGAAAAAGGGGGAACACTGAAGCTTTCTTT	CASRKRGNTEAFF
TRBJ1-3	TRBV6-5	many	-	TGTGCCAGCAGTTACTCCCGAGCGAGCTCTGGAAACACCATATATTTT	CASSYSRASSGNTIYF
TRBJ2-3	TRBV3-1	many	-	TGTGCCAGCAGCCTAAGGAGGGCCCGCACAGATACGCAGTATTTT	CASSLRRARTDTQYF
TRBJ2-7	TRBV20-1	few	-	TGCAGTGCTAGAGATCCCGGCACCAGCTACGAGCAGTACTTC	CSARDPGTSYEQYF
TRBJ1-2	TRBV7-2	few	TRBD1	TGTGCCAGCAGCTTAGAGGACAGGGGCGGCTACACCTTC	CASSLEDRGGYTF
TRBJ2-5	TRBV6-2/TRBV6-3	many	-	TGTGCCAGCAGCGGGGGCGAGGGAGAGACCCAGTACTTC	CASSGGEGETQYF
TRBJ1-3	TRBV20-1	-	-	TGCAGTGCTCGGGGCGGGGGAATTGGAAACACCATATATTTT	CSARGGGIGNTIYF
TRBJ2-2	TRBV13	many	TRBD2	TGTGCCAGCAGCTTCCCCAGCGGGAGGGCCGACGCCTCGCGCACCGGGGAGCTGTTTTTT	CASSFPSGRADASRTGELFF
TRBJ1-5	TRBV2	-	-	TGTGCCAGCAGCCGCAGATTCAATCAGCCCCAGCATTTT	CASSRRFNQPQHF
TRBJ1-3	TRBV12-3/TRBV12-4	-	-	TGTGCCAGCAGCAACAGGGTGCAAAACATCATATATTTT	CASSNRVQNIIYF
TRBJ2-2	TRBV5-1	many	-	TGCGCCAGCAGTTATCCACCCCCTAACACCGGGGAGCTGTTTTTT	CASSYPPPNTGELFF
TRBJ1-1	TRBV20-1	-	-	TGCAGTGCACCAACTATCAACCCCCGGGGGAGCACTGAAGCTTTCTTT	CSAPTINPRGSTEAFF
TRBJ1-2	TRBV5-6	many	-	TGTGCCAGCAGCTTGGACAGGAGGAACTATGGCTACACCTTC	CASSLDRRNYGYTF
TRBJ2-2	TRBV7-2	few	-	TGTGCCAGCAGCTGGGACTTGGGGCCCGGGGAGCTGTTTTTT	CASSWDLGPGELFF
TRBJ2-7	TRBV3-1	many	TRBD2	TGTGCCAGCAGCCAAGATTGGCTAGCGGGAGGCGAGCAGTACTTC	CASSQDWLAGGEQYF
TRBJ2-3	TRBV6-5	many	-	TGTGCCAGCAGTTACATGCGGGGAAGCACAGATACGCAGTATTTT	CASSYMRGSTDTQYF
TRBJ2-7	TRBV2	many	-	TGTGCCAGCAGACCCGTAGGAGGGAGCTCCTACGAGCAGTACTTC	CASRPVGGSSYEQYF
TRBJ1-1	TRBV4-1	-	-	TGCGCCAGCAGCCAAACCGGGCCGAACACTGAAGCTTTCTTT	CASSQTGPNTEAFF
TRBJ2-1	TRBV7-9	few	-	TGTGCCAGCAGGGCGGAGGGCGTACTTTACAATGAGCAGTTCTTC	CASRAEGVLYNEQFF
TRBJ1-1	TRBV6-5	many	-	TGTGCCAGCAGTTCCTTTATGGGCACTGAAGCTTTCTTT	CASSSFMGTEAFF
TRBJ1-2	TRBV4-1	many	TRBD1	TGCGCCAGCAGCCAAGTGGCAGGGGGCATTGGCTACACCTTC	CASSQVAGGIGYTF
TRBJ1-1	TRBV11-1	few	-	TGTGCCAGCAGCTTAGTTGGGGGCCGAGGAGCTTTCTTT	CASSLVGGRGAFF
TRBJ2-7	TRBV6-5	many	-	TGTGCCAGCAGTTACACAAGCGGGCGGGTCTCCTACGAGCAGTACTTC	CASSYTSGRVSYEQYF
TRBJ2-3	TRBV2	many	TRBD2	TGTGCCAGCATCCGGACTAGCGGGGGATCCAGGTCCACAGATACGCAGTATTTT	CASIRTSGGSRSTDTQYF
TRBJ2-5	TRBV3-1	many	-	TGTGCCAGCAGTTCCGGGACATCCCAGTACTTC	CASSSGTSQYF
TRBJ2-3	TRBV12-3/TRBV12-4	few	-	TGTGCCAGCAGTTTAGGTCAGATCTCAGATACGCAGTATTTT	CASSLGQISDTQYF
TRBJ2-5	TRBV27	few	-	TGTGCCAGCAGATCGACTCCTTACCAAGAGACCCAGTACTTC	CASRSTPYQETQYF
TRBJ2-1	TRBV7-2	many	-	TGTGCCAGCAGCTATGGGGGCCACAATGAGCAGTTCTTC	CASSYGGHNEQFF
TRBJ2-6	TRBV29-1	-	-	TGCAGCGTTGAAGTTCGCGGTGGAAGCTCTGGGGCCAACGTCCTGACTTTC	CSVEVRGGSSGANVLTF
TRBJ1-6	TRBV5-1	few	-	TGCGCCAGCAGCTTGGCACAGGGCGGCAATTCACCCCTCCACTTT	CASSLAQGGNSPLHF
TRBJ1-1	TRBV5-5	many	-	TGTGCCAGCAGCTTGGATCGATCCCAGAACACTGAAGCTTTCTTT	CASSLDRSQNTEAFF
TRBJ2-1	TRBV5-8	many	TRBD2	TGTGCCAGCAGATGGGGGAGGGTCGGTGAGCAGTTCTTC	CASRWGRVGEQFF
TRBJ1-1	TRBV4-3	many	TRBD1	TGCGCCAGCAGCCATCTTACAGGGGACACTGAAGCTTTCTTT	CASSHLTGDTEAFF
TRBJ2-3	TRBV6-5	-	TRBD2	TGTGCCAGCAGTTACCCATGGACTAGCGGGGACACAGATACGCAGTATTTT	CASSYPWTSGDTDTQYF
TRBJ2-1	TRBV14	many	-	TGTGCCAGCAGCCCCCTGGGAGACGGAGGGAATGAGCAGTTCTTC	CASSPLGDGGNEQFF
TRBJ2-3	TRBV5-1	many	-	TGCGCCAGCAGCCTAACTTTCACAGATACGCAGTATTTT	CASSLTFTDTQYF
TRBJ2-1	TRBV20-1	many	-	TGCAGTGCGCCCATGAATGAGCAGTTCTTC	CSAPMNEQFF
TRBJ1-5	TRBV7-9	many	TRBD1	TGTGCCAGCAGCTCCGGGACAGGGGAAGATCAGCGGCCCCAGCATTTT	CASSSGTGEDQRPQHF
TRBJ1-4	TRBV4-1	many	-	TGCGCCAGCAGCCAAGATGAAGCGGGTGAAAAACTGTTTTTT	CASSQDEAGEKLFF
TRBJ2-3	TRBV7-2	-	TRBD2	TGTGCCAGCAGCTTTATGAGCGGGACCAAGTCCACAGATACGCAGTATTTT	CASSFMSGTKSTDTQYF
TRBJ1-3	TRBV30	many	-	TGTGCCTGGCGTAACTCAGCCTTCTCTGGAAACACCATATATTTT	CAWRNSAFSGNTIYF